Below, one T cell receptor (beta chain) is given with its context. TCRdb keeps only in-frame clones here, not all; method: immunoSEQ multiplex PCR. The sample contains about 100,000 clones, around four fifths of which appear only once. The data were obtained in a study of blood T cell repertoires in COVID-19. About the study: The analysed material was cDNA or gDNA that came from T cells, B-cell-depleted T cells, or PBMCs.

This CDR3 has 19 amino acids. Germline V gene lookup returns CDR1 LGHDT and CDR2 YNNKEL (reference sequence). V trimming: 1 base; J trimming: 1 base; junction bases outside the gene matches: 12. The TCR was taken from a man in his 70s with acute or convalescent COVID-19. V gene TRBV3-1 (or the pseudogene TRBV3-2) combines with J gene TRBJ2-1; TRBD2 agrees at 8 bases. Sequencing input: peripheral blood. The CDR3 here is CASSQAGGLAVSSYNEQFF. CDR3 nucleotides: TGTGCCAGCAGCCAAGCGGGGGGGCTAGCGGTGTCATCCTACAATGAGCAGTTCTTC.